This TCR beta chain derives from a study of blood T cell repertoires in COVID-19. Profiled with immunoSEQ multiplex PCR; TCRdb holds only in-frame clones, not every one. Here the sample spans almost 500,000 clones, approximately 91% being singletons. J was trimmed by 1 base and V by 7 bases; bases with no gene match: 8. The CDR3 loop spans 15 amino acids. Germline-derived CDR1 and CDR2 are LNHDA and SQIVND (reference sequence). On this clone itself: Other nucleotide sequences from this sample produce the same CDR3.

The rearrangement joins TRBV19 to TRBJ2-3; 7 nucleotides agree with TRBD1. The material sequenced was PBMCs or T cells enriched from blood (not recorded which). This TCR derives from a woman aged 55-75 years who had recovered from COVID-19. The CDR3 coding sequence is TGTGCCAGTACCCCGGGAACAGGGGGCACAGATACGCAGTATTTT. Encoded protein: CASTPGTGGTDTQYF. Full variable domain (remainder filled in from reference TRBV19 and TRBJ2-3): DGGITQSPKYLFRKEGQNVTLSCEQNLNHDAMYWYRQDPGQGLRLIYYSQIVNDFQKGDIAEGYSVSREKKESFPLTVTSAQKNPTAFYLCASTPGTGGTDTQYFGPGTRLTVL.